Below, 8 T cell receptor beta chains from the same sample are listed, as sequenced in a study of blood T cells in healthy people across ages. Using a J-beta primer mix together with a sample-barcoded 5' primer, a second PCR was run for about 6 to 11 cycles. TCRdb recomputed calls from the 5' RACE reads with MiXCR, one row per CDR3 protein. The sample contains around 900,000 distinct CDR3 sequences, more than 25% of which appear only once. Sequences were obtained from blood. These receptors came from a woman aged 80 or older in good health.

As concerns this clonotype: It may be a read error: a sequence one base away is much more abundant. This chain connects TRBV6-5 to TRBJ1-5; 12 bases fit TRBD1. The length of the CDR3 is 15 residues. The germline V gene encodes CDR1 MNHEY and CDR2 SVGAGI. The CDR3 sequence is CAGSRGTGGGQPQHF. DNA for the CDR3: TGTGCCGGCAGTAGAGGGACAGGGGGCGGTCAGCCCCAGCATTTT.

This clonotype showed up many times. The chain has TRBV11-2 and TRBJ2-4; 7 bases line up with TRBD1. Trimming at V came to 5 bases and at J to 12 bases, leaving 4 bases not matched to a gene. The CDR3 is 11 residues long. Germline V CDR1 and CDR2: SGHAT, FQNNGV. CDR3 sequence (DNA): TGTGCCAGCAGCGGCCACAGGGGTCAGTACTTC. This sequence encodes CASSGHRGQYF.

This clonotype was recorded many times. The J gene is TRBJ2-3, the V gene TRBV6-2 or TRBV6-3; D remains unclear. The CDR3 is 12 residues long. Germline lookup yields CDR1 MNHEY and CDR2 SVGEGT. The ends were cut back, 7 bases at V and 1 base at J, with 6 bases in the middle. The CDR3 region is CASTSGTDTQYF. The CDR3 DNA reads TGTGCCAGCACCTCGGGCACAGATACGCAGTATTTT.

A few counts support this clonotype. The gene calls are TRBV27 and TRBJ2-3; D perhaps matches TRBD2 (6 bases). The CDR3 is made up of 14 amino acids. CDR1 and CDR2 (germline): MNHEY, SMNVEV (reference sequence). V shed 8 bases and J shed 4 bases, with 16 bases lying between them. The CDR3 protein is CASRAGGRSDTQYF. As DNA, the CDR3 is TGTGCCAGCCGAGCGGGTGGGCGTTCAGATACGCAGTATTTT.

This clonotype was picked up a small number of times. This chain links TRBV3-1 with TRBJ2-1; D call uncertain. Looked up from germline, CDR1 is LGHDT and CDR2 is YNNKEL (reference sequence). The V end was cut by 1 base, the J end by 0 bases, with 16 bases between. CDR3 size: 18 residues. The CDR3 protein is CASSQGSGGKSSYNEQFF. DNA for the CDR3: TGTGCCAGCAGCCAAGGAAGTGGCGGAAAGAGCTCCTACAATGAGCAGTTCTTC.

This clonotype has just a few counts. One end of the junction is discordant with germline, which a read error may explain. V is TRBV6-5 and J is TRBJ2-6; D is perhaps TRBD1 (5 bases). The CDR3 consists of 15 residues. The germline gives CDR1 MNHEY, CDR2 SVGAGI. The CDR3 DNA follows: TGTGCCAGCAGTAAGGGTAACTCTGGGGCCAACGTCCGGACTTTC. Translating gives CASSKGNSGANVRTF.

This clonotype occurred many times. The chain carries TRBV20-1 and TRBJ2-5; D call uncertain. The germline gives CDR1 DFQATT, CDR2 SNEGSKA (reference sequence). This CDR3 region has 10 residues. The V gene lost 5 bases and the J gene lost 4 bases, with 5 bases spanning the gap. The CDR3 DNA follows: TGCAGTGCTTTCACAGAGACCCAGTACTTC. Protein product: CSAFTETQYF.

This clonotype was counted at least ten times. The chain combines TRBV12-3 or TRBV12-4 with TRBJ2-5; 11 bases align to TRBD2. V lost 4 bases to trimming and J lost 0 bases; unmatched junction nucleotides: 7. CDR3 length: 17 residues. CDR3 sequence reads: CASSYLAGGSYQETQYF. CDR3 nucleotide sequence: TGTGCCAGCAGTTATCTAGCGGGGGGATCGTACCAAGAGACCCAGTACTTC.